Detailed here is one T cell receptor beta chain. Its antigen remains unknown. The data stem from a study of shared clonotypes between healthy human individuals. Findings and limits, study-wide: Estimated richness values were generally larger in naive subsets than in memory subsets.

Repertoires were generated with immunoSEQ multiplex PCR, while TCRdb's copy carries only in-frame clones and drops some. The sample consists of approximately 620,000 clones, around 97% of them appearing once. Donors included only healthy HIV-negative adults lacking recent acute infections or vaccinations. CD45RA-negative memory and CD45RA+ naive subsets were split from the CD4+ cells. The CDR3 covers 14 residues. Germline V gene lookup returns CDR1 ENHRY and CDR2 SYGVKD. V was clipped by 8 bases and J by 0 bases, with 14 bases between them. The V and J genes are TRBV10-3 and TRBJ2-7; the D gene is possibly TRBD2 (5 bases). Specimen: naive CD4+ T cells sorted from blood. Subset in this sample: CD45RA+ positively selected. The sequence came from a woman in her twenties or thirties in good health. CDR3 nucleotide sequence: TGTGCCATCCGTACAAGCGGATCCTCCTACGAGCAGTACTTC. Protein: CAIRTSGSSYEQYF.